The present TCR beta chain was sequenced within a study of cytomegalovirus exposure and HLA in healthy donors. General observations from the study: Later analysis reportedly placed an Asian-associated ancestry cluster below the roughly 700-donor mean in N-insertions. With later analysis, a missense DCLRE1C variant became linked to TCR beta V- and J-gene trimming.

A note on this clone: Antigen: not known.

It was with 60 Vbeta and 13 Jbeta primers that the PCR ran. Assay used: immunoSEQ multiplex PCR; TCRdb lists only in-frame clones, some missing. The sample contains about 130,000 clones, roughly 78% of which appear only once. Sequencing used PBMCs. The TCR originated in a man in his thirties or forties in good health.

The CDR3 loop reads CASSLDYVYEQFF. CDR3 bases: TGTGCCAGCAGCTTAGACTATGTCTATGAGCAGTTCTTC. The chain links TRBV7-2 to TRBJ2-1; D gene uncertain. Germline V gene data show CDR1 as SGHTA and CDR2 as FQGNSA. Trimming removed 1 base from V and 8 bases from J, with 9 bases in between. This CDR3 has 13 residues.